This T cell receptor beta chain came from a study of sequential checkpoint blockade in melanoma. Study information: Arm A got nivolumab then ipilimumab; arm B the reverse, 1:1. After both sequences, patients received maintenance nivolumab.

Treatment of the sample: randomized to nivolumab then ipilimumab (arm A) or the reverse (arm B). DNA-damaging chemotherapy had not been given to any patient beforehand. Live CD3+CD8+ CD19− CD56− cells were sorted from PBMCs. By frequency in the sample, this clone is medium-sized (0.01 to 0.1%). Assay: immunoSEQ multiplex PCR; the TCRdb copy retains only in-frame clones and omits some. The sample consists of 3,500 to 4,000 clones, about half of them appearing once. Sequences were derived from CD8+ T cells sorted from blood (inferred from file names), sampled from a patient given nivolumab and ipilimumab in sequence. This TCR was recovered from a human donor with melanoma.

The CDR3: CATRYRDRVDNEQFF. The CDR3 region has the DNA TGTGCCACCAGATACCGGGACAGGGTGGACAATGAGCAGTTCTTC. The rearrangement uses TRBV19 and TRBJ2-1; 9 positions match TRBD1. CDR3 size: 15 residues. J was trimmed by 5 bases and V by 10 bases; bases with no gene match: 12. Germline V lookup: CDR1 LNHDA, CDR2 SQIVND (reference sequence).